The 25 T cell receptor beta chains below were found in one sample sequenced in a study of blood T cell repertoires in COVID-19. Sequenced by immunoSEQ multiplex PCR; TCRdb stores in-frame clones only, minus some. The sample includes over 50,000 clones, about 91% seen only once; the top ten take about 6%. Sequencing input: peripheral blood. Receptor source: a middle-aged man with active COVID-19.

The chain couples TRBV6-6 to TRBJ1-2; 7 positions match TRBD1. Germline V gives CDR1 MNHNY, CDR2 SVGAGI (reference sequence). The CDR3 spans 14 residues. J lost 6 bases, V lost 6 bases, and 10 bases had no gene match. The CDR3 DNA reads TGTGCCAGCAGACTGCTGACAGGGAATGATGGCTACACCTTC. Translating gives CASRLLTGNDGYTF.

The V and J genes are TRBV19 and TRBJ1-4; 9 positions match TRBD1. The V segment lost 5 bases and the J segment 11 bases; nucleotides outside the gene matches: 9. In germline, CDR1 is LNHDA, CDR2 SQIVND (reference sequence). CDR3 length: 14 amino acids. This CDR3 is CASSPEQGAEKLFF. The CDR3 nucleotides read TGTGCCAGTAGTCCGGAACAGGGGGCAGAGAAACTGTTTTTT.

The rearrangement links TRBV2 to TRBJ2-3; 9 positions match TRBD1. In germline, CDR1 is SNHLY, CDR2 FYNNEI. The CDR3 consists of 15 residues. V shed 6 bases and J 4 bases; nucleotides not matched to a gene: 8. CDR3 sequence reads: CASRGDRAFADTQYF. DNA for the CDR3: TGTGCCAGCAGGGGGGACAGGGCTTTTGCAGATACGCAGTATTTT.

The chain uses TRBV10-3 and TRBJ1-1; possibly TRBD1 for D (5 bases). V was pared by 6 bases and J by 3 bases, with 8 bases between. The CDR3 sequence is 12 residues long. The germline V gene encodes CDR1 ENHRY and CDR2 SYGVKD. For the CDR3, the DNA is TGTGCCATCAGGCTAGGGGACACTGAAGCTTTCTTT. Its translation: CAIRLGDTEAFF.

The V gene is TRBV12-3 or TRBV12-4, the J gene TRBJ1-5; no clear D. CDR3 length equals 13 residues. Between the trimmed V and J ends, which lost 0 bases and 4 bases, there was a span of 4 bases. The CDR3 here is CASSLARNQPQHF. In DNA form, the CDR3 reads TGTGCCAGCAGTTTAGCCAGAAATCAGCCCCAGCATTTT.

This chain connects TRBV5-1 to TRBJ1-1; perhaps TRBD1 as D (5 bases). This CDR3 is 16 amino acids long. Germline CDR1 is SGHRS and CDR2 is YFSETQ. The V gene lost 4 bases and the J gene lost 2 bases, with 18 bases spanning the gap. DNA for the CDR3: TGCGCCAGCAGCCCCCCACCTGAGACAGACAACACTGAAGCTTTCTTT. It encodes CASSPPPETDNTEAFF.

The CDR3 coding sequence is TGTGCCAGTTTTAGCGGGGGAAGCACAGATACGCAGTATTTT. Translation: CASFSGGSTDTQYF. The V call is TRBV19, the J call TRBJ2-3; 9 nucleotides match TRBD2. CDR3 length: 14 residues. Unmatched junction bases numbered 3, after V lost 8 bases and J lost 0 bases. Germline loops: CDR1 LNHDA, CDR2 SQIVND (reference sequence). The complete variable domain, with remaining parts taken from reference TRBV19 and TRBJ2-3, reads DGGITQSPKYLFRKEGQNVTLSCEQNLNHDAMYWYRQDPGQGLRLIYYSQIVNDFQKGDIAEGYSVSREKKESFPLTVTSAQKNPTAFYLCASFSGGSTDTQYFGPGTRLTVL.

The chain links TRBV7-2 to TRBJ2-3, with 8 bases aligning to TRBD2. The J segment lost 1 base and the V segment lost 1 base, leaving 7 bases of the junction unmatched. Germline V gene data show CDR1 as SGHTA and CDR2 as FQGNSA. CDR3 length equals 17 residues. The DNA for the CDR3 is TGTGCCAGCAGCTTAGGTCCTGCGACTAGCGGCACAGATACGCAGTATTTT. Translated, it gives CASSLGPATSGTDTQYF.

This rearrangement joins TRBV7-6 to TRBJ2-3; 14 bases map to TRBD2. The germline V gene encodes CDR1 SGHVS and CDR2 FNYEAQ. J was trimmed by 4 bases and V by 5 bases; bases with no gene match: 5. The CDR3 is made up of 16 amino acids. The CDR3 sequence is CASSPGLAGASDTQYF. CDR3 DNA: TGTGCCAGCAGCCCGGGACTAGCGGGGGCTTCAGATACGCAGTATTTT. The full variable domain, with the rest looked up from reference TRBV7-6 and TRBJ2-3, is GAGVSQSPRYKVTKRGQDVALRCDPISGHVSLYWYRQALGQGPEFLTYFNYEAQQDKSGLPNDRFSAERPEGSISTLTIQRTEQRDSAMYRCASSPGLAGASDTQYFGPGTRLTVL.

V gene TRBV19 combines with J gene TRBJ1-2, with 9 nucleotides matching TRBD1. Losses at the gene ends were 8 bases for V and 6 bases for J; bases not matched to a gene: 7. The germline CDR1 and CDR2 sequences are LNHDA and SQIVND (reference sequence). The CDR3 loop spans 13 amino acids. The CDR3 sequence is CASGHGTGNGYTF. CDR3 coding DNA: TGTGCCAGTGGACACGGGACAGGGAATGGCTACACCTTC.

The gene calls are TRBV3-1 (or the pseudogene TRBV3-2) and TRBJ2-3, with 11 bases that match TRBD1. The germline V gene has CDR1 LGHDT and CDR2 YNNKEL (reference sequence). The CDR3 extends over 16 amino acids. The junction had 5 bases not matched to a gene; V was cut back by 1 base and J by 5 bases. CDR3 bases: TGTGCCAGCAGCCAAGTCGGACAGGGGGCGTTAGATACGCAGTATTTT. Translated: CASSQVGQGALDTQYF.

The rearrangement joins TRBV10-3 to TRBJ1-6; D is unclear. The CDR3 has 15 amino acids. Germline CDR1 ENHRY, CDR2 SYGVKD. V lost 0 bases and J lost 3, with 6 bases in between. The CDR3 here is CAISESAFYNSPLHF. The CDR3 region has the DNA TGTGCCATCAGTGAGTCAGCCTTCTATAATTCACCCCTCCACTTT.

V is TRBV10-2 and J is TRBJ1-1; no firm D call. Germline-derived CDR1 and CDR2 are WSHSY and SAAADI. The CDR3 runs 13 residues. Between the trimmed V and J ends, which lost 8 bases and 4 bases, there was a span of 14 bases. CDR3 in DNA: TGCGCCAGCGCCCAAGAGCGGGTCACTGAAGCTTTCTTT. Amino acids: CASAQERVTEAFF.

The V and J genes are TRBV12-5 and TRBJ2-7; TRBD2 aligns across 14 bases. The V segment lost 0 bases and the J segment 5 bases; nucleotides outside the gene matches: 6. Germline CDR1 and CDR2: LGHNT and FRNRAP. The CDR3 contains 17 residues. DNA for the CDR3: TGTGCTAGTGGTTTGGTACCCGGGACTAGCGGGAGAAACGAGCAGTACTTC. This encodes CASGLVPGTSGRNEQYF.

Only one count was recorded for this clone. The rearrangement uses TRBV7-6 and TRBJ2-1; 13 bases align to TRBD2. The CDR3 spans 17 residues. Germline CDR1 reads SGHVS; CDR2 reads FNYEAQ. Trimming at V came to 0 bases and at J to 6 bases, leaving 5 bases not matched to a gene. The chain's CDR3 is CASSLAQLAGGGNEQFF. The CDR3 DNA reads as TGTGCCAGCAGCTTAGCCCAACTAGCGGGAGGGGGCAATGAGCAGTTCTTC.

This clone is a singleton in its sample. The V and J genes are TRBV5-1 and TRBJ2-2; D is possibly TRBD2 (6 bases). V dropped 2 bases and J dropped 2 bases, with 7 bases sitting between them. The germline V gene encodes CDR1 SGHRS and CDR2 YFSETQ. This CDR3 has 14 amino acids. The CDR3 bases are TGCGCCAGCAGCTTACTAGCTAACACCGGGGAGCTGTTTTTT. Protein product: CASSLLANTGELFF.

CDR3 sequence: CASSLNAGANTGELFF. The CDR3 bases are TGTGCCAGCAGCTTAAACGCGGGGGCGAACACCGGGGAGCTGTTTTTT. The chain is built from TRBV7-2 and TRBJ2-2; TRBD2 agrees at 7 bases. The CDR3 runs 16 residues. Trimming took 2 bases from V and 0 from J; bases not matched to a gene: 3. The germline V gene has CDR1 SGHTA and CDR2 FQGNSA.

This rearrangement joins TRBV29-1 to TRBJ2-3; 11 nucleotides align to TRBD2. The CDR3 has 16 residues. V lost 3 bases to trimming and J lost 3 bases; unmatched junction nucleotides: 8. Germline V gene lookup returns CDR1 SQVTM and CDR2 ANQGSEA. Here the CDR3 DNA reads TGCAGCGTTGAGCTAGCGGGGGGCCGGAGTACAGATACGCAGTATTTT. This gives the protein CSVELAGGRSTDTQYF.

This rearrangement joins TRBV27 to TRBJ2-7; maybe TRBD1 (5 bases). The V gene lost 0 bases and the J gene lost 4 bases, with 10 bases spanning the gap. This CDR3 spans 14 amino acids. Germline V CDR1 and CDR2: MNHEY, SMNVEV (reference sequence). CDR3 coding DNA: TGTGCCAGCAGTTTATCGGGGCCAGGATACGAGCAGTACTTC. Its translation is CASSLSGPGYEQYF.

As DNA, the CDR3 is TGCAGCGTTGAGGCATGGGCAGTAGGTAACTATGGCTACACCTTC. The encoded protein is CSVEAWAVGNYGYTF. The chain uses TRBV29-1 and TRBJ1-2; D not certain. In germline, CDR1 is SQVTM, CDR2 ANQGSEA. Trimming cost V 3 bases and J 1 base, with 15 bases left between them. The CDR3 runs to 15 residues.

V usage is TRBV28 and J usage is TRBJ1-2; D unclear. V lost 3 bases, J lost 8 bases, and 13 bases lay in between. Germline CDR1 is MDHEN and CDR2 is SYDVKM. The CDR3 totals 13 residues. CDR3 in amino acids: CASSLAPPSGYTF. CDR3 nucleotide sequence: TGTGCCAGCAGTTTGGCTCCCCCCTCAGGCTACACCTTC.

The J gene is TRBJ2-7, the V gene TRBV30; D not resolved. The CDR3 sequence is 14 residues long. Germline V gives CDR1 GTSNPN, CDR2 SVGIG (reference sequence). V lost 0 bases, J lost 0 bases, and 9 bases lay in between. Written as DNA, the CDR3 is TGTGCCTGGAGTGTAATTCCGTACTCCTACGAGCAGTACTTC. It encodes CAWSVIPYSYEQYF.

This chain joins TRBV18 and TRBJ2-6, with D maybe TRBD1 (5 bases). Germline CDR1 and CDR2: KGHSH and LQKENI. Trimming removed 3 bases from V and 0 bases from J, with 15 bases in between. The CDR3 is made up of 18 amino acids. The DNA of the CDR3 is TGTGCCAGCTCACCGGACACGGGCGGTTTCTCTGGGGCCAACGTCCTGACTTTC. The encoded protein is CASSPDTGGFSGANVLTF. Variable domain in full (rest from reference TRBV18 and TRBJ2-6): NAGVMQNPRHLVRRRGQEARLRCSPMKGHSHVYWYRQLPEEGLKFMVYLQKENIIDESGMPKERFSAEFPKEGPSILRIQQVVRGDSAAYFCASSPDTGGFSGANVLTFGAGSRLTVL.

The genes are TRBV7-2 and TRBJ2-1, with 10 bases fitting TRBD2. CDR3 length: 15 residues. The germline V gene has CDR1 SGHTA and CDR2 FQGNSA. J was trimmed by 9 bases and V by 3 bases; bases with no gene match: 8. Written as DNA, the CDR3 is TGTGCCAGCAGCTTCCCAGCGGGGGGGCAGGGTGAGCAGTTCTTC. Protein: CASSFPAGGQGEQFF.

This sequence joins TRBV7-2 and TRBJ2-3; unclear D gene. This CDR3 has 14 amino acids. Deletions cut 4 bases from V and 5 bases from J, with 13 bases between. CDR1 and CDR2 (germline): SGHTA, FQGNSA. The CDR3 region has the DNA TGTGCCAGCAGCTCAGCGCGACACCGAGATACGCAGTATTTT. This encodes CASSSARHRDTQYF.